The clone carrying this TCR beta chain was seen repeatedly, ten times or more. Antigen unknown. The TCR beta CDR3 regions underwent amplification using RNA transcripts as the source. A set of HTBI primers served as the primers for a first-round RT-PCR of the TCR CDR3. Using its own MiXCR run on the multiplex PCR reads, TCRdb lists one record per CDR3 protein. The sample carries hundreds of thousands of distinct CDR3 sequences, under 20% recorded once. Germline CDR1 is DFQATT and CDR2 is SNEGSKA (reference sequence). The CDR3 spans 14 residues. These data belong to a study of T cells in Graves' hyperthyroidism and ophthalmopathy. Study findings and constraints: Blood also carried most thyroid clonotypes expanded above 0.001.

The chain is built from TRBV20-1 and TRBJ2-5; D is ambiguous. The sequenced sample consisted of blood. This sequence was found in a woman aged 18 to 35 with Graves' hyperthyroidism. Written as DNA, the CDR3 is TGCAGCGTTATAGAAGAGCCCAGACAAGAGACCCAGTACTTC. It translates to CSVIEEPRQETQYF.